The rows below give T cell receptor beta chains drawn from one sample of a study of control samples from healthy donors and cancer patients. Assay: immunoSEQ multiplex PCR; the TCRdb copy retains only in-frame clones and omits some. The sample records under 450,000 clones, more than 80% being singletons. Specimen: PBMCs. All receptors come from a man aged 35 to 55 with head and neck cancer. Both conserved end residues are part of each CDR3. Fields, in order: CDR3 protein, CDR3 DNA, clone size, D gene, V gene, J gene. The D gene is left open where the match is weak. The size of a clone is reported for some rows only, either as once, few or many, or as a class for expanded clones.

CDR3 protein: CASSSGGNSNQPQHF; CDR3 DNA: TGTGCCAGCAGCTCGGGAGGTAATAGCAATCAGCCCCAGCATTTT; clone size: few; D gene: -; V gene: TRBV5-5; J gene: TRBJ1-5
CDR3 protein: CASSQIVADTQYF; CDR3 DNA: TGTGCCAGCTCACAAATAGTAGCAGATACGCAGTATTTT; clone size: -; D gene: -; V gene: TRBV18; J gene: TRBJ2-3
CDR3 protein: CASKAGPPYEQYF; CDR3 DNA: TGTGCCAGCAAGGCGGGCCCACCCTACGAGCAGTACTTC; clone size: -; D gene: -; V gene: TRBV2; J gene: TRBJ2-7
CDR3 protein: CASRWGAGTEAFF; CDR3 DNA: TGTGCCAGCAGGTGGGGGGCAGGGACTGAAGCTTTCTTT; clone size: -; D gene: -; V gene: TRBV14; J gene: TRBJ1-1
CDR3 protein: CASNPSGTGGRVSNQPQHF; CDR3 DNA: TGTGCCAGCAACCCATCCGGGACAGGGGGGAGAGTTAGCAATCAGCCCCAGCATTTT; clone size: once; D gene: -; V gene: TRBV21-1; J gene: TRBJ1-5
CDR3 protein: CASRLAGTDTQYF; CDR3 DNA: TGTGCCAGCAGGTTAGCGGGAACAGATACGCAGTATTTT; clone size: -; D gene: TRBD2; V gene: TRBV12-3/TRBV12-4; J gene: TRBJ2-3
CDR3 protein: CASSLVGTGNTIYF; CDR3 DNA: TGTGCCAGCAGCTTGGTTGGAACCGGAAACACCATATATTTT; clone size: -; D gene: -; V gene: TRBV5-4; J gene: TRBJ1-3
CDR3 protein: CASSSEGGRGYGYTF; CDR3 DNA: TGTGCCAGCAGCTCGGAAGGGGGTCGGGGCTATGGCTACACCTTC; clone size: -; D gene: -; V gene: TRBV7-2; J gene: TRBJ1-2
CDR3 protein: CASGSVTNTEAFF; CDR3 DNA: TGTGCCAGCGGCAGTGTCACGAACACTGAAGCTTTCTTT; clone size: -; D gene: -; V gene: TRBV18; J gene: TRBJ1-1
CDR3 protein: CASSSPGTSGYEQYF; CDR3 DNA: TGTGCCAGCAGTTCTCCCGGGACTAGCGGCTACGAGCAGTACTTC; clone size: -; D gene: TRBD2; V gene: TRBV28; J gene: TRBJ2-7
CDR3 protein: CATSRGTGGGANVLTF; CDR3 DNA: TGTGCCACCAGCAGAGGCACGGGCGGTGGGGCCAACGTCCTGACTTTC; clone size: -; D gene: -; V gene: TRBV15; J gene: TRBJ2-6
CDR3 protein: CASRSSRNQPQHF; CDR3 DNA: TGTGCCAGCAGATCAAGTCGGAATCAGCCCCAGCATTTT; clone size: -; D gene: -; V gene: TRBV27; J gene: TRBJ1-5
CDR3 protein: CASSWTRYNYEQYF; CDR3 DNA: TGTGCCAGCAGCTGGACACGTTACAACTACGAGCAGTACTTC; clone size: few; D gene: -; V gene: TRBV13; J gene: TRBJ2-7
CDR3 protein: CASRGKETQYF; CDR3 DNA: TGTGCCAGCCGCGGAAAAGAGACCCAGTACTTC; clone size: -; D gene: -; V gene: TRBV2; J gene: TRBJ2-5
CDR3 protein: CASARDTVEKLFF; CDR3 DNA: TGTGCCAGCGCGCGGGACACCGTTGAAAAACTGTTTTTT; clone size: once; D gene: -; V gene: TRBV2; J gene: TRBJ1-4
CDR3 protein: CASTLFRGTGNIQYF; CDR3 DNA: TGTGCCAGCACCCTCTTTCGCGGGACAGGCAACATTCAGTACTTC; clone size: -; D gene: TRBD1; V gene: TRBV5-6; J gene: TRBJ2-4
CDR3 protein: CASSPGVYNEQFF; CDR3 DNA: TGTGCCAGCAGCCCCGGGGTGTACAATGAGCAGTTCTTC; clone size: -; D gene: -; V gene: TRBV7-2; J gene: TRBJ2-1
CDR3 protein: CASSETSGKYEDTQYF; CDR3 DNA: TGCGCCAGCAGCGAGACTAGCGGGAAGTATGAAGATACGCAGTATTTT; clone size: -; D gene: TRBD2; V gene: TRBV5-1; J gene: TRBJ2-3
CDR3 protein: CASSFDGPHSGNTIYF; CDR3 DNA: TGCGCCAGCAGCTTCGACGGACCTCACTCTGGAAACACCATATATTTT; clone size: -; D gene: -; V gene: TRBV5-1; J gene: TRBJ1-3
CDR3 protein: CAISETTGGETQYF; CDR3 DNA: TGTGCCATCAGTGAGACGACAGGTGGGGAGACCCAGTACTTC; clone size: -; D gene: -; V gene: TRBV10-3; J gene: TRBJ2-5
CDR3 protein: CASSPTRDRGTDTQYF; CDR3 DNA: TGTGCCAGCAGCCCAACCCGGGACAGGGGAACAGATACGCAGTATTTT; clone size: -; D gene: TRBD1; V gene: TRBV9; J gene: TRBJ2-3
CDR3 protein: CACRGAGDTQYF; CDR3 DNA: TGTGCCTGCCGGGGGGCCGGGGATACGCAGTATTTT; clone size: -; D gene: -; V gene: TRBV28; J gene: TRBJ2-3
CDR3 protein: CASSASTGVGREKLFF; CDR3 DNA: TGTGCCAGCAGTGCGTCTACAGGGGTGGGGCGCGAAAAACTGTTTTTT; clone size: -; D gene: TRBD1; V gene: TRBV2; J gene: TRBJ1-4
CDR3 protein: CASSPVEGYVYEQYF; CDR3 DNA: TGTGCCAGCAGCCCCGTTGAGGGTTACGTCTACGAGCAGTACTTC; clone size: -; D gene: -; V gene: TRBV25-1; J gene: TRBJ2-7
CDR3 protein: CSASSGTGTEPQHF; CDR3 DNA: TGCAGTGCTAGTAGTGGGACGGGGACGGAGCCCCAGCATTTT; clone size: -; D gene: -; V gene: TRBV20-1; J gene: TRBJ1-5
CDR3 protein: CASSLGSHRETQYF; CDR3 DNA: TGTGCCAGCAGCTTAGGTTCGCACCGGGAGACCCAGTACTTC; clone size: -; D gene: -; V gene: TRBV11-2; J gene: TRBJ2-5
CDR3 protein: CASSQDADLNTEAFF; CDR3 DNA: TGCGCCAGCAGCCAAGATGCGGATCTCAACACTGAAGCTTTCTTT; clone size: once; D gene: -; V gene: TRBV4-3; J gene: TRBJ1-1
CDR3 protein: CVSSITSGGYTGELFF; CDR3 DNA: TGTGTCAGTAGTATAACTTCAGGGGGGTACACCGGGGAGCTGTTTTTT; clone size: -; D gene: -; V gene: TRBV19; J gene: TRBJ2-2
CDR3 protein: CAWNEGALANEKLFF; CDR3 DNA: TGTGCCTGGAATGAGGGGGCGTTAGCTAATGAAAAACTGTTTTTT; clone size: once; D gene: TRBD1; V gene: TRBV30; J gene: TRBJ1-4
CDR3 protein: CASSGPRAGYGNEQFF; CDR3 DNA: TGTGCCAGCAGTGGCCCCCGCGCTGGGTACGGCAATGAGCAGTTCTTC; clone size: -; D gene: -; V gene: TRBV28; J gene: TRBJ2-1
CDR3 protein: CASSLDSPRYNEQFF; CDR3 DNA: TGTGCCAGCAGCTTAGATTCCCCACGCTACAATGAGCAGTTCTTC; clone size: -; D gene: -; V gene: TRBV11-3; J gene: TRBJ2-1
CDR3 protein: CASSPFWGGQGGKETQYF; CDR3 DNA: TGTGCCAGCAGTCCTTTTTGGGGGGGACAGGGAGGCAAAGAGACCCAGTACTTC; clone size: -; D gene: TRBD1; V gene: TRBV6-6; J gene: TRBJ2-5
CDR3 protein: CASGGDFLNTGELFF; CDR3 DNA: TGCGCCAGTGGAGGGGACTTCTTGAACACCGGGGAGCTGTTTTTT; clone size: -; D gene: -; V gene: TRBV5-1; J gene: TRBJ2-2
CDR3 protein: CASSELSVGGNQPQHF; CDR3 DNA: TGCGCCAGCAGTGAGCTCAGTGTGGGAGGCAATCAGCCCCAGCATTTT; clone size: -; D gene: -; V gene: TRBV10-2; J gene: TRBJ1-5
CDR3 protein: CASSKAEGEGHEQYF; CDR3 DNA: TGTGCCAGCAGCAAAGCGGAGGGGGAGGGCCACGAGCAGTACTTC; clone size: few; D gene: -; V gene: TRBV21-1; J gene: TRBJ2-7
CDR3 protein: CASSDQGNNSPLHF; CDR3 DNA: TGCGCCAGCAGTGACCAGGGGAACAATTCACCCCTCCACTTT; clone size: -; D gene: -; V gene: TRBV10-2; J gene: TRBJ1-6